This TCR beta chain is from a study of blood T cell repertoires in COVID-19. Looking at the study overall: Acute-phase and convalescent COVID-19 samples originated in the United States, Italy and Spain. PBMCs, B-cell-depleted T cells, or T cells were the source of the cDNA or gDNA that made up the material.

TCRdb keeps only in-frame clones here, not all; method: immunoSEQ multiplex PCR. The sample has about 150,000 clones, approximately 80% seen once. J gave up 7 bases and V 1 base, and 9 bases lay outside the gene matches. Germline CDR1 SGHVS, CDR2 FNYEAQ. The CDR3 contains 16 residues. The chain has TRBV7-6 and TRBJ2-1, with 8 nucleotides matching TRBD2. Sequencing was carried out using peripheral blood. The clonotype originates from a woman aged 60-75 years with acute or convalescent COVID-19. CDR3 nucleotide sequence: TGTGCCAGCAGCTTAGGGATAGCGGGGAGGCTAAATGAGCAGTTCTTC. The encoded protein is CASSLGIAGRLNEQFF. The variable domain in full, with the rest retrieved from reference TRBV7-6 and TRBJ2-1, is GAGVSQSPRYKVTKRGQDVALRCDPISGHVSLYWYRQALGQGPEFLTYFNYEAQQDKSGLPNDRFSAERPEGSISTLTIQRTEQRDSAMYRCASSLGIAGRLNEQFFGPGTRLTVL.